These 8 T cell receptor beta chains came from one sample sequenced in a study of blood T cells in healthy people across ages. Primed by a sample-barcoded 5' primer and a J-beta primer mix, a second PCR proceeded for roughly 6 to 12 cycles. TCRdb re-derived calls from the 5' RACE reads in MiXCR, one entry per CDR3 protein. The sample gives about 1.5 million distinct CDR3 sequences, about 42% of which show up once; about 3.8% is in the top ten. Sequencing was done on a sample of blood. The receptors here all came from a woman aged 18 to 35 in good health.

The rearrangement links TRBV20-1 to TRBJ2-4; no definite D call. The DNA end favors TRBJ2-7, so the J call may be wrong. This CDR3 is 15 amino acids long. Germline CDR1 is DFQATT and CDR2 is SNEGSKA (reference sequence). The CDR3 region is CSARDGTMGSYEQYF. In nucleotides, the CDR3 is TGCAGTGCTAGAGATGGAACAATGGGCTCTTACGAGCAGTACTTC.

CDR3 sequence reads: CASSSHGTSGAYEQYF. The CDR3 DNA follows: TGTGCCAGCAGTAGCCATGGGACTAGCGGCGCCTACGAGCAGTACTTC. The gene calls are TRBV2 and TRBJ2-7; TRBD2 matches at 11 bases. The CDR3 contains 16 residues. The trim removed 5 bases at V and 2 bases at J, leaving 8 bases unmatched. The germline V gene encodes CDR1 SNHLY and CDR2 FYNNEI.

CDR3 residues: CASSPVNVQGYGYTF. The DNA of the CDR3 is TGCGCCAGCAGCCCGGTCAACGTACAGGGCTATGGCTACACCTTC. The rearrangement uses TRBV4-1 and TRBJ1-2; D is perhaps TRBD1 (6 bases). There are 15 residues in the CDR3. Germline V gives CDR1 MGHRA, CDR2 YSYEKL. Trimming left V 4 bases short and J 4 bases short, with 16 bases between.

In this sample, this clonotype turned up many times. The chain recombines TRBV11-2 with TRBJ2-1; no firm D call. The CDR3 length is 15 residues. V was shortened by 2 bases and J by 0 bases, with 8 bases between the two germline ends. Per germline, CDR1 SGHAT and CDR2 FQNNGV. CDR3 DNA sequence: TGTGCCAGCAGCTTACTAAGAAGCTCCTACAATGAGCAGTTCTTC. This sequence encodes CASSLLRSSYNEQFF.

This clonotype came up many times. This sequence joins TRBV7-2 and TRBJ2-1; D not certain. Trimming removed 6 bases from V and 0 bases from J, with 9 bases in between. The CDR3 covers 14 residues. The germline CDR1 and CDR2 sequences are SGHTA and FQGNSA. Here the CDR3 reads CASSSDSSYNEQFF. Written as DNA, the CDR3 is TGTGCCAGCAGTTCAGATAGCTCCTACAATGAGCAGTTCTTC.

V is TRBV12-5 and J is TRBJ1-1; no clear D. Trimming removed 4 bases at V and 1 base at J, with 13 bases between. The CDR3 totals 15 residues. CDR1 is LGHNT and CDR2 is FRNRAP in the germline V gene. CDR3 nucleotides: TGTGCTAGTGGTTGGGGAGGAACGGGGAACACTGAAGCTTTCTTT. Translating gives CASGWGGTGNTEAFF. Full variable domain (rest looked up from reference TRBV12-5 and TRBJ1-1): DARVTQTPRHKVTEMGQEVTMRCQPILGHNTVFWYRQTMMQGLELLAYFRNRAPLDDSGMPKDRFSAEMPDATLATLKIQPSEPRDSAVYFCASGWGGTGNTEAFFGQGTRLTVV.

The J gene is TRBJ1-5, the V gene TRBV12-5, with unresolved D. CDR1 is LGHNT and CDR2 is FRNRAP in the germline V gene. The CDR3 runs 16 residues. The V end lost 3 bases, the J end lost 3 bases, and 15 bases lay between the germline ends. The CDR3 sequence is CASGFDRVRFNQPQHF. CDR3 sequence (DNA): TGTGCTAGTGGTTTCGATCGAGTAAGATTCAATCAGCCCCAGCATTTT.

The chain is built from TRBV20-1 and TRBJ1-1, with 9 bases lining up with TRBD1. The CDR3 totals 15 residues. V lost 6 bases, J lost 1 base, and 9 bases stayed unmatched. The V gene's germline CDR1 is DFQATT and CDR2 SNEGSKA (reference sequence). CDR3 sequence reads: CSAIAGDRENTEAFF. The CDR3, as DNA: TGCAGTGCCATAGCTGGGGACAGGGAGAACACTGAAGCTTTCTTT.